The clone carrying this T cell receptor (beta chain) has at least ten counts. The antigen is not known. This sample is drawn from a study of T cells in Graves' hyperthyroidism and ophthalmopathy. Study findings and constraints: Researchers found most expanded thyroid clonotypes above 0.001 in blood as well.

Authors of the study amplified TCR beta CDR3 regions from RNA transcripts. The TCR CDR3 was amplified in a first-round RT-PCR using the HTBI primer set. A single record per CDR3 protein comes from TCRdb applying MiXCR to the multiplex PCR reads. The sample shows about 770,000 distinct CDR3 sequences, 18% of them seen only once. Trimming pared 5 bases from V and 0 bases from J, leaving 19 bases between. The CDR3 extends over 17 amino acids. The V and J genes are TRBV12-3 or TRBV12-4 and TRBJ1-1; D unclear. Source material: blood. The origin of this receptor is a woman in her 50s with Graves' hyperthyroidism that later progressed to Graves' ophthalmopathy. The CDR3 is CASSRLVQGTMNTEAFF. The CDR3 bases are TGTGCCAGCAGTCGACTCGTCCAAGGCACAATGAACACTGAAGCTTTCTTT.